Listed here are 8 T cell receptor beta chains from one sample, sequenced in a study of blood T cell repertoires in COVID-19. Here immunoSEQ multiplex PCR was the method, and the copy in TCRdb shows in-frame clones only, minus some. The table lists about 200,000 clones, roughly 84% of them singletons. Source material: PBMCs or T cells enriched from blood (not recorded which). The receptor set was obtained from a woman in her twenties or thirties who had been exposed to COVID-19.

This chain links TRBV9 with TRBJ1-6; TRBD1 agrees at 9 bases. The CDR3 is 18 residues long. The germline V gene has CDR1 SGDLS and CDR2 YYNGEE. V was clipped by 3 bases and J by 10 bases; unmatched bases: 17. The CDR3: CASSASLRGGTGSSPLHF. In DNA form, the CDR3 reads TGTGCCAGCAGCGCCTCCCTCCGGGGGGGGACAGGGAGCTCACCCCTCCACTTT.

The J gene is TRBJ1-5, the V gene TRBV27; a possible D gene is TRBD1 (5 bases). This CDR3 has 17 residues. Trimming cost V 6 bases and J 0 bases, with 18 bases left between them. Germline V lookup: CDR1 MNHEY, CDR2 SMNVEV (reference sequence). CDR3 protein: CASSRGGPEYSNQPQHF. The CDR3 DNA reads TGTGCCAGCAGCCGGGGGGGACCCGAATATAGCAATCAGCCCCAGCATTTT.

As DNA, the CDR3 is TGCAGCGTTGAAGATCTAACAGCCTTCATGAACACTGAAGCTTTCTTT. Its translation: CSVEDLTAFMNTEAFF. The rearrangement links TRBV29-1 to TRBJ1-1; no definite D call. This CDR3 has 16 residues. Germline CDR1 is SQVTM and CDR2 is ANQGSEA. V was trimmed by 0 bases and J by 0 bases, leaving 14 bases between them. Full variable domain (missing parts from reference TRBV29-1 and TRBJ1-1): SAVISQKPSRDICQRGTSLTIQCQVDSQVTMMFWYRQQPGQSLTLIATANQGSEATYESGFVIDKFPISRPNLTFSTLTVSNMSPEDSSIYLCSVEDLTAFMNTEAFFGQGTRLTVV.

The V gene is TRBV5-6, the J gene TRBJ1-2; D might be TRBD1 (5 bases). This CDR3 region has 14 residues. CDR1 and CDR2 from the germline V gene are SGHDT and YYEEEE. With 5 bases removed from V and 2 bases from J, the gap between germline ends came to 13 bases. The CDR3 here is CASREGLRNYGYTF. CDR3 coding DNA: TGTGCCAGCAGGGAGGGGTTAAGGAACTATGGCTACACCTTC.

This clone was counted once. The chain joins TRBV12-1 to TRBJ2-7; TRBD2 is taken as the D call from the table, unchecked against the DNA. TRBV12-1 is annotated as a pseudogene. This CDR3 is 18 amino acids long. The CDR3: CASSFGLAGDLRTYEQYF. CDR3 in DNA: TGTGCCAGCAGCTTCGGACTAGCGGGGGACTTGAGGACCTACGAGCAGTACTTC.

V and J are TRBV3-1 (or the pseudogene TRBV3-2) and TRBJ2-7; 13 bases are shared with TRBD2. The germline V gene encodes CDR1 LGHDT and CDR2 YNNKEL (reference sequence). The trim removed 3 bases at V and 2 bases at J, leaving 1 base unmatched. The length of the CDR3 is 15 residues. The chain's CDR3 is CASSQTSGGTYEQYF. Written as DNA, the CDR3 is TGTGCCAGCAGCCAGACTAGCGGGGGGACCTACGAGCAGTACTTC.

This clone was found a few times. The V and J genes are TRBV7-8 and TRBJ1-4; D perhaps matches TRBD1 (5 bases). The germline V gene encodes CDR1 SGHVS and CDR2 FQNEAQ. The CDR3 consists of 15 residues. V dropped 1 base and J dropped 6 bases, with 12 bases sitting between them. The CDR3 DNA reads as TGTGCCAGCAGCTTAGAGGGGAGCGGGGATGAAAAACTGTTTTTT. This translates into CASSLEGSGDEKLFF.

V is TRBV5-1 and J is TRBJ2-5, with 7 bases matching TRBD1. V shed 0 bases, J shed 2 bases, and the junction held 7 bases outside the gene matches. The CDR3 is 16 amino acids. Germline loops: CDR1 SGHRS, CDR2 YFSETQ. The CDR3 here is CASSLAGTAMQETQYF. For the CDR3, the DNA is TGCGCCAGCAGCTTGGCCGGGACAGCGATGCAAGAGACCCAGTACTTC.